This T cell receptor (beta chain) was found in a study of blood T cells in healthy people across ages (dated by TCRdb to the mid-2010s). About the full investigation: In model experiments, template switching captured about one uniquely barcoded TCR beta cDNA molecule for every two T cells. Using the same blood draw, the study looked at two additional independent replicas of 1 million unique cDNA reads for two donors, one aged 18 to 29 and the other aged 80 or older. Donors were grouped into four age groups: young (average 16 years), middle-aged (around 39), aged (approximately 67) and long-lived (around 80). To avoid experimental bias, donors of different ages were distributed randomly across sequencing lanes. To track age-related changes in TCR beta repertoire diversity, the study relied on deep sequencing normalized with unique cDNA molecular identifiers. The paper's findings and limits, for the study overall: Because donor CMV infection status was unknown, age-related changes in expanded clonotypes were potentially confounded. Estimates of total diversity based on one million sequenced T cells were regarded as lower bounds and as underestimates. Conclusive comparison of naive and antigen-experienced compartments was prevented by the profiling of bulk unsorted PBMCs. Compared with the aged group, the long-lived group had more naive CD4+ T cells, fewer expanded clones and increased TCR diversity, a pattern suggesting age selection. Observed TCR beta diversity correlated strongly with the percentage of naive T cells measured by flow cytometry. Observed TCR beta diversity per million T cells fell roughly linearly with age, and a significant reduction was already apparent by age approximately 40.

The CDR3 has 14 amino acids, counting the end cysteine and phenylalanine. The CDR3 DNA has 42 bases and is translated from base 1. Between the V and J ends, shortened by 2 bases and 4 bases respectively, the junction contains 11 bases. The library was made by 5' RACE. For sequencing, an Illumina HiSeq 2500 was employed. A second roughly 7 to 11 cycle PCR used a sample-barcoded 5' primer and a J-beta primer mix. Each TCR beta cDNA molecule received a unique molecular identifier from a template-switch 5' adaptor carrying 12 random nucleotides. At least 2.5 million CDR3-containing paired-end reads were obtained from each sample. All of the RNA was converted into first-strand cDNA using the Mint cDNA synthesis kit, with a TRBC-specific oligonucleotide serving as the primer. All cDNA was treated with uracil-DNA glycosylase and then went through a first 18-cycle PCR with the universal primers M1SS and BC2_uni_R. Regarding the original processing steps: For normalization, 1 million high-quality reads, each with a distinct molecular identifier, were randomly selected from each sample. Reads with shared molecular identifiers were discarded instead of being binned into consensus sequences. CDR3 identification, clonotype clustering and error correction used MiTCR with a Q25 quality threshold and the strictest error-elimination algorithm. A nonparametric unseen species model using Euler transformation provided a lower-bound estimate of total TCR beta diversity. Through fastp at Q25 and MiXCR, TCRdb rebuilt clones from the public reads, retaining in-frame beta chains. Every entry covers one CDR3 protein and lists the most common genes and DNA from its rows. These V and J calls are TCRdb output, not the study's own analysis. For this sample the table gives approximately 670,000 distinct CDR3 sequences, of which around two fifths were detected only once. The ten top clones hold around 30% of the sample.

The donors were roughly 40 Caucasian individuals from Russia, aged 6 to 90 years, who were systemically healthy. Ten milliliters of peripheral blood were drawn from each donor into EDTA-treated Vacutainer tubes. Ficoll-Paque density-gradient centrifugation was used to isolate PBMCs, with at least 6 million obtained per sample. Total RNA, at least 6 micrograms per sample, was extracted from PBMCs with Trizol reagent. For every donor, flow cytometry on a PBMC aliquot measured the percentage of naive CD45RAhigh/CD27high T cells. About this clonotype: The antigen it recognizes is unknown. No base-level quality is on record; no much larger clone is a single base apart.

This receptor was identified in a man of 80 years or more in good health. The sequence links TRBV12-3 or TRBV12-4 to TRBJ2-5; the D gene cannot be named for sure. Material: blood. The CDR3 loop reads CASSLTQGVETQYF. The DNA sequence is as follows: TGTGCCAGCAGTTTAACCCAAGGTGTAGAGACCCAGTACTTC.